The present T cell receptor (beta chain) was sequenced within a study of T cells in Graves' hyperthyroidism and ophthalmopathy. Study outcomes and limitations: Stable hyperthyroidism was told apart from ophthalmopathy by a model built on 13 V-J features. The majority of expanded thyroid clonotypes above 0.001 also appeared in blood.

RNA transcripts gave rise to amplified TCR beta CDR3 regions. First-round RT-PCR of the TCR CDR3 relied on the HTBI primer set. Using its own MiXCR run on the multiplex PCR reads, TCRdb lists one record per CDR3 protein. The sample carries approximately 620,000 distinct CDR3 sequences, about 16% recorded once. At least ten counts were recorded for this clonotype. The antigen is not known. The CDR3 is made up of 15 amino acids. The V gene's germline CDR1 is SGHRS and CDR2 YFSETQ. Trimming stripped 1 base from V and 4 bases from J, with 12 bases between. The diagnoses drew upon clinical symptoms, serum thyroxine and TRAb, thyroid ultrasound and orbital computed tomography. Source material for PBMCs was roughly 10 ml fresh peripheral blood.

This chain uses TRBV5-1 with TRBJ2-1; perhaps TRBD1 as D (6 bases). The clonotype originates from a woman in her thirties or forties with Graves' ophthalmopathy. The sample comprised blood. CDR3 coding DNA: TGCGCCAGCAGCTTGATACCCCAGGGGTACAATGAGCAGTTCTTC. It specifies CASSLIPQGYNEQFF.